This T cell receptor (beta chain) was profiled in a study of beta chain features in type 1 diabetes. Of the isolated RNA, all was reverse transcribed, and so the sequenced material was expressed TCRB transcripts. Clones were sequenced by immunoSEQ multiplex PCR, and TCRdb holds only the in-frame ones, with some missing. The sample records over 40,000 clones, roughly 70% being singletons. The CDR3 is 16 residues long. Germline-derived CDR1 and CDR2 are SGHVS and FQNEAQ. Trimming shortened V by 4 bases and J by 0 bases, and 15 bases separated the two germline ends. Study-wide results and limits: Type 1 diabetes patients had moderately but significantly shorter TCRB CDR3s in all four CD4+ subsets.

With regard to this clone: Antigen: not known.

The gene calls are TRBV7-8 and TRBJ2-5; D is possibly TRBD1 (6 bases). The origin of this receptor is a man aged 30 to 39 with type 1 diabetes. Some clones in this sample may be carry-over from other donors' samples. Material for sequencing was Tregs from blood. The CDR3 region is CASSSTGLRNQETQYF. The CDR3 nucleotides are TGTGCCAGCAGCTCGACAGGCCTGCGAAACCAAGAGACCCAGTACTTC.